This section outlines one T cell receptor (beta chain) sequence together with its context. Its antigen is unknown. No much larger clonotype is one base removed from it; base qualities were not supplied. The sample is drawn from a study listed by TCRdb under 2016. The library was generated by RT-PCR. The data were produced on an Illumina MiSeq. TCRdb reran the public reads through fastp at Q25 and MiXCR, keeping productive beta chains. Each entry merges the rows of one CDR3 protein and shows their most common DNA and genes. Within this sample are fewer than 800,000 distinct CDR3 sequences, with 13% to 15% of them counted one time only. The ten largest clonotypes hold roughly 3.6% of the sample. Trimmed from V: 6 bases; trimmed from J: 8 bases; junction bases lacking a gene match: 10. The germline V gene (reference sequence) supplies CDR1 DFQATT and CDR2 SNEGSKA. The CDR3 has 13 amino acids, counting the end cysteine and phenylalanine. The entry retains the CDR3 DNA only, 39 bases that are in frame from base 1.

The sequence was collected from a female donor in good health, serving as a healthy control. Sequenced: memory CD4+ T cells from blood. Recombination connected TRBV20-1 to TRBJ2-1; 7 junctional bases match TRBD2. The nucleotides read TGCAGTGCCCCCGGGGCGGGGGTGGATGAGCAGTTCTTC. It encodes CSAPGAGVDEQFF.